These 24 T cell receptor beta chains were sequenced from one sample in a study of cytomegalovirus exposure and HLA in healthy donors. The PCR made use of 60 Vbeta and 13 Jbeta primers. Some clones are missing from TCRdb's copy, which holds only in-frame ones; the method was immunoSEQ multiplex PCR. The sample shows some 100,000 clones, under 90% of them seen only once. The sequencing sample was made of PBMCs. These receptors originate from a woman in her 30s in good health and CMV-seronegative.

J is TRBJ2-3 and V is TRBV7-2; 8 bases match TRBD1. The CDR3 is 14 amino acids. The germline V gene encodes CDR1 SGHTA and CDR2 FQGNSA. The V gene end was trimmed by 3 bases and the J gene end by 4 bases; junction bases not matched to a gene: 3. Written as DNA, the CDR3 is TGTGCCAGCAGCTTCAACAGGGGGGCAGATACGCAGTATTTT. It codes for CASSFNRGADTQYF.

The chain combines TRBV19 with TRBJ2-1; 7 bases map to TRBD2. From germline, CDR1 is LNHDA and CDR2 SQIVND (reference sequence). V was clipped by 4 bases and J by 3 bases; unmatched bases: 3. The CDR3 runs to 14 residues. For the CDR3, the DNA is TGTGCCAGTAGTACTAGCGGAGTCTACAATGAGCAGTTCTTC. Its translation is CASSTSGVYNEQFF.

The rearrangement links TRBV6-1 to TRBJ1-5, with TRBD1 as a possible D gene (5 bases). The CDR3 is made up of 14 amino acids. Trimming stripped 6 bases from V and 1 base from J, with 10 bases between. In germline, CDR1 is MNHNS, CDR2 SASEGT. CDR3 residues: CASSPGGSNQPQHF. As DNA, the CDR3 is TGTGCCAGCAGCCCCGGGGGGAGCAATCAGCCCCAGCATTTT.

The chain has TRBV9 and TRBJ1-1; D perhaps matches TRBD1 (6 bases). CDR1 is SGDLS and CDR2 is YYNGEE in the germline V gene. The CDR3 runs to 14 residues. V lost 4 bases to trimming and J lost 0 bases, with 10 bases between them. The DNA of the CDR3 is TGTGCCAGCAGCCGGGGGGGGCTGAACACTGAAGCTTTCTTT. This gives the protein CASSRGGLNTEAFF.

This chain uses TRBV28 with TRBJ1-5; D uncertain. This CDR3 is built from 16 residues. Trimming cost V 2 bases and J 6 bases, with 17 bases left between them. Germline CDR1 and CDR2: MDHEN and SYDVKM. CDR3 residues: CASSLEVNAGIQPQHF. CDR3 in DNA: TGTGCCAGCAGTTTAGAAGTGAACGCGGGGATTCAGCCCCAGCATTTT.

The V call is TRBV6-6, the J call TRBJ2-7; D is undetermined. This CDR3 comprises 14 residues. Per the germline V gene, CDR1 is MNHNY and CDR2 is SVGAGI (reference sequence). Deletions cut 6 bases from V and 2 bases from J, with 14 bases between. CDR3 region: CASRLDLETYEQYF. The CDR3 nucleotides are TGTGCCAGCAGATTAGACCTAGAAACCTACGAGCAGTACTTC.

The CDR3 DNA reads TGTGCCAGCTTATTTCTAGCGGGAGGACAAGAGACCCAGTACTTC. It translates to CASLFLAGGQETQYF. This sequence joins TRBV21-1 and TRBJ2-5; the D call TRBD2 from the table was never checked on the DNA. TRBV21-1 is an annotated pseudogene. The CDR3 runs 15 residues.

The chain couples TRBV6-6 to TRBJ1-1, with a tentative D call TRBD1 (5 bases). The V gene's germline CDR1 is MNHNY and CDR2 SVGAGI (reference sequence). The V gene lost 0 bases and the J gene lost 3 bases, with 11 bases spanning the gap. The CDR3 is 15 amino acids. Here the CDR3 reads CASSYSTTADTEAFF. The CDR3 nucleotides read TGTGCCAGCAGTTACTCGACGACAGCAGACACTGAAGCTTTCTTT.

With respect to this clone: Different DNA sequences within this sample yield the same CDR3. V and J are TRBV6-4 and TRBJ2-3; D is perhaps TRBD1 (6 bases). In germline, CDR1 is MRHNA, CDR2 SNTAGT. The CDR3 loop spans 14 amino acids. V was trimmed by 0 bases and J by 4 bases, leaving 8 bases between them. CDR3 in DNA: TGTGCCAGCAGTGACTCTGCAGGGGCAGATACGCAGTATTTT. This encodes CASSDSAGADTQYF.

The V gene is TRBV5-4, the J gene TRBJ1-1; D is unresolved. Germline values: CDR1 SGHNT, CDR2 YYREEE (reference sequence). Trimming cost V 4 bases and J 1 base, with 8 bases left between them. This CDR3 has 13 amino acids. In DNA form, the CDR3 reads TGTGCCAGCAGCCCCACGGGGAACACTGAAGCTTTCTTT. The encoded protein is CASSPTGNTEAFF.

V and J are TRBV23-1 and TRBJ2-7; TRBD2 aligns across 11 bases. TRBV23-1 is identified as an open reading frame with a role that is uncertain. CDR3 length: 21 residues. V dropped 1 base and J dropped 0; count of bases not matched to a gene: 17. The CDR3 spells CASSQFAPGLADPRVSYEQYF. CDR3 DNA: TGCGCCAGCAGTCAATTCGCCCCGGGACTAGCGGACCCCAGAGTCTCCTACGAGCAGTACTTC.

J is TRBJ2-7 and V is TRBV5-1; D remains ambiguous. The CDR3 is 14 amino acids. Germline lookup yields CDR1 SGHRS and CDR2 YFSETQ. The ends were cut back, 4 bases at V and 0 bases at J, with 11 bases in the middle. In nucleotides, the CDR3 is TGCGCCAGCAGCCAGGTGATCGGCTCCTACGAGCAGTACTTC. Translated: CASSQVIGSYEQYF.

The chain recombines TRBV10-3 with TRBJ2-7; D not certain. The CDR3 loop spans 11 amino acids. CDR1 ENHRY and CDR2 SYGVKD come from the germline V gene. Trimming took 10 bases from V and 4 from J, leaving 11 bases between them. CDR3 loop: CATATEYEQYF. CDR3 bases: TGTGCCACAGCTACGGAGTACGAGCAGTACTTC.

The V gene is TRBV30, the J gene TRBJ2-1; unclear D gene. The CDR3 runs to 12 residues. CDR1 is GTSNPN, CDR2 SVGIG, per germline (reference sequence). Trimming shortened V by 3 bases and J by 5 bases, and 8 bases separated the two germline ends. CDR3 in amino acids: CAWRFSNNEQFF. CDR3 nucleotides: TGTGCCTGGAGATTCTCTAACAATGAGCAGTTCTTC.

The chain carries TRBV4-3 and TRBJ2-3; tentative D call: TRBD1 (5 bases). The CDR3 spans 15 residues. The V gene lost 1 base and the J gene lost 2 bases, with 10 bases spanning the gap. Germline lookup yields CDR1 LGHNA and CDR2 YSLEER. This chain's CDR3 is CASSQGRGNTDTQYF. In nucleotides, the CDR3 is TGCGCCAGCAGCCAAGGAAGGGGAAACACAGATACGCAGTATTTT.

Details on this clone: Other DNA sequences in this specimen translate into the identical CDR3. The chain is built from TRBV11-3 and TRBJ2-3, with 8 positions matching TRBD1. The germline V gene encodes CDR1 SGHNT and CDR2 YENEEA. With V trimmed by 1 base and J by 0 bases, 0 bases remained unmatched. This CDR3 spans 15 amino acids. Here the CDR3 DNA reads TGTGCCAGCAGCTTAGGACAGGGGAGCACAGATACGCAGTATTTT. Encoded protein: CASSLGQGSTDTQYF.

V and J are TRBV5-6 and TRBJ2-1; 10 bases line up with TRBD2. V was clipped by 3 bases and J by 4 bases; unmatched bases: 7. The germline gives CDR1 SGHDT, CDR2 YYEEEE. This CDR3 comprises 16 residues. In nucleotides, the CDR3 is TGTGCCAGCAGCTCACAGCTAGCGGGAGTTTACAATGAGCAGTTCTTC. It yields the protein CASSSQLAGVYNEQFF.

The chain has TRBV5-1 and TRBJ2-2; no firm D call. V was clipped by 1 base and J by 2 bases, with 9 bases between them. The length of the CDR3 is 15 residues. Germline CDR1 is SGHRS and CDR2 is YFSETQ. The CDR3 nucleotides are TGCGCCAGCAGCTTGACCGGTAGAAACACCGGGGAGCTGTTTTTT. Its protein is CASSLTGRNTGELFF. Based on the CDR3 plus reference TRBV5-1 and TRBJ2-2, the full variable domain is KAGVTQTPRYLIKTRGQQVTLSCSPISGHRSVSWYQQTPGQGLQFLFEYFSETQRNKGNFPGRFSGRQFSNSRSEMNVSTLELGDSALYLCASSLTGRNTGELFFGEGSRLTVL.

V usage is TRBV7-9 and J usage is TRBJ2-1; 8 positions match TRBD2. V lost 0 bases and J lost 6; bases outside the gene matches: 10. CDR3 length: 17 residues. Germline CDR1 SEHNR, CDR2 FQNEAQ (reference sequence). CDR3 sequence reads: CASSLAAAGVLGNEQFF. In DNA form, the CDR3 reads TGTGCCAGCAGCTTAGCGGCAGCGGGAGTGCTGGGCAATGAGCAGTTCTTC.

This clone was found a few times. The chain is built from TRBV9 and TRBJ1-1; D is unclear. The CDR3 length is 16 residues. Trimming took 4 bases from V and 5 from J, leaving 21 bases between them. The V gene's germline CDR1 is SGDLS and CDR2 YYNGEE. CDR3 bases: TGTGCCAGCAGCCGAACCTCGGCCCCATCGGGGACTGAAGCTTTCTTT. This translates into CASSRTSAPSGTEAFF.

This chain connects TRBV7-9 to TRBJ1-1; TRBD1 aligns across 8 bases. This CDR3 region has 16 residues. V was clipped by 5 bases and J by 5 bases; unmatched bases: 13. Germline loops: CDR1 SEHNR, CDR2 FQNEAQ (reference sequence). The CDR3 bases are TGTGCCAGCAGCACCATAGGACAGGGAAGAAATACTGAAGCTTTCTTT. As protein: CASSTIGQGRNTEAFF.

V gene TRBV12-1 combines with J gene TRBJ1-4; the table's D gene call, TRBD1, was not cross checked with the DNA. TRBV12-1 is a pseudogene segment. The CDR3 is made up of 16 amino acids. CDR3: CASSSAGTGVDEKLFF. CDR3 coding DNA: TGTGCCAGCAGCTCCGCCGGGACAGGGGTAGATGAAAAACTGTTTTTT.

The CDR3 reads CASVYQGNNGETQYF. In DNA, the CDR3 is TGTGCCAGCGTCTACCAGGGAAACAACGGAGAGACCCAGTACTTC. V and J are TRBV2 and TRBJ2-5, with D possibly being TRBD1 (5 bases). The CDR3 extends over 15 amino acids. In germline, CDR1 is SNHLY, CDR2 FYNNEI. V was shortened by 8 bases and J by 4 bases, with 20 bases between the two germline ends. The variable domain in full, completed from reference TRBV2 and TRBJ2-5, reads EPEVTQTPSHQVTQMGQEVILRCVPISNHLYFYWYRQILGQKVEFLVSFYNNEISEKSEIFDDQFSVERPDGSNFTLKIRSTKLEDSAMYFCASVYQGNNGETQYFGPGTRLLVL.

The chain is built from TRBV5-4 and TRBJ2-1, with D hard to call. Germline V lookup: CDR1 SGHNT, CDR2 YYREEE (reference sequence). The CDR3 has 15 residues. The V and J ends lost 0 bases and 9 bases respectively, with 16 bases between them. In DNA, the CDR3 is TGTGCCAGCAGCTTGGGCGGAGACCCCCTCGGTGAGCAGTTCTTC. Translation gives CASSLGGDPLGEQFF.